A selection of T cell receptor beta chains follows, all from one sample in a study of glioma-infiltrating T cells. TCRdb used MiXCR to reprocess the multiplex PCR reads, holding one entry per CDR3 protein. The sample includes more than 95,000 distinct CDR3 sequences, around 30% seen only once; the top ten take around 40%. Sequenced sample: glioma tissue, nonneoplastic brain tissue, or PBMCs (not recorded which). The receptors were sampled from a human donor with low-grade glioma or glioblastoma, undergoing nonglioma brain surgery, or in good health (not recorded which). Each CDR3 is given with its conserved first and last residue. Fields, in order: J gene, D gene, V gene, clone size, CDR3 DNA, CDR3 protein. A D gene is named only where the DNA matches it firmly. Size tells how often a clone was seen (once, few, many) or the class of an expanded clone, and some rows leave it out.

TRBJ1-5	.	TRBV19	few	TGTGCCAGTAGTAGCGCGTATGATCAGCCCCAGCATTTT	CASSSAYDQPQHF
TRBJ1-3	.	TRBV11-2	.	TGTGCCAGCAGCTTAAACGGTCCCTCTGGAAACACCATATATTTT	CASSLNGPSGNTIYF
TRBJ1-6	TRBD1	TRBV7-9	many	TGTGCCAGCAGCTCAGGAACAGGGGGGTATTCACCCCTCCACTTT	CASSSGTGGYSPLHF
TRBJ1-1	.	TRBV6-1	.	TGTGCCAGCAGTAGTACGACTGAAGCTTTCTTT	CASSSTTEAFF
TRBJ2-3	.	TRBV12-3/TRBV12-4	.	TGTGCCAGCACGGGGGTGGGTACAGATACGCAGTATTTT	CASTGVGTDTQYF
TRBJ2-7	.	TRBV7-6	many	TGTGCCAGCAGCTTAGCAGTGGATTACGAGCAGTACTTC	CASSLAVDYEQYF
TRBJ2-7	TRBD1	TRBV7-6	.	TGTGCCAGCAGCTTAGGAGGGGGACAGGGGGTCAACGAGCAGTACTTC	CASSLGGGQGVNEQYF
TRBJ1-2	.	TRBV4-3	many	TGCGCCAGCAGCCAAGATCGGGCAGGGGTGAATGGCTACACCTTC	CASSQDRAGVNGYTF
TRBJ1-2	.	TRBV20-1	many	TGCAGTGCCACCACCGACGGGAGCTATGGCTACACCTTC	CSATTDGSYGYTF
TRBJ2-3	.	TRBV6-6	once	TGTGTTAGCAGTTACTCTCGAGATACGCAGTATTTT	CVSSYSRDTQYF
TRBJ1-1	.	TRBV29-1	many	TGCAGCGTTGCTCGGGGGGCGGCTCCAGCTGAAGCTTTCTTT	CSVARGAAPAEAFF
TRBJ2-1	.	TRBV12-3/TRBV12-4	few	TGTGCCAGCAGCCCCCTTCGGGGCCATTTGACCTACAATGAGCAGTTCTTC	CASSPLRGHLTYNEQFF
TRBJ2-3	.	TRBV7-9	.	TGTGCCAGCAGCCAACTAGTCCCAGATACGCAGTATTTT	CASSQLVPDTQYF
TRBJ1-3	.	TRBV2	many	TGTGCCAGCAGTCGGATCTCTGGAAACACCATATATTTT	CASSRISGNTIYF
TRBJ2-7	.	TRBV7-3	.	TGTGCCTGCAGGATTTTGAGCATCGCCTACGAGCAGTACTTC	CACRILSIAYEQYF
TRBJ2-5	TRBD2	TRBV3-1	.	TGTGCCAGCAGCCACGCGGGGGGGCAAGAGACCCAGTACTTC	CASSHAGGQETQYF
TRBJ2-7	.	TRBV25-1	few	TGTGCCAGCAGTGAAGCAATCAGGGAGCCCAGCGATCCCTACGAGCAGTACTTC	CASSEAIREPSDPYEQYF
TRBJ2-3	TRBD1	TRBV4-1	few	TGCGCCAGCAGTCCGTACAGGGGAGGCACAGATACGCAGTATTTT	CASSPYRGGTDTQYF
TRBJ2-3	TRBD2	TRBV7-9	many	TGTGCCAGCAGCTTAGGACTAGCGGGGGCCACAGATACGCAGTATTTT	CASSLGLAGATDTQYF
TRBJ1-5	.	TRBV20-1	many	TGCAGTGCTAGCCTGGAAGAATATCAGCCCCAGCATTTT	CSASLEEYQPQHF
TRBJ1-1	.	TRBV7-2	.	TGTGCCAGCAGCCCCACAGGGCCTGAAGCTTTCTTT	CASSPTGPEAFF
TRBJ2-5	.	TRBV4-2	.	TGTGCCAGCAGCCAAGCTTCGGACTACCAAGAGACCCAGTACTTC	CASSQASDYQETQYF
TRBJ1-6	.	TRBV3-1	many	TGTGCCAGCAGCCAAGTCTTAGGTTCTTCCTATAATTCACCCCTCCACTTT	CASSQVLGSSYNSPLHF
TRBJ2-1	.	TRBV27	many	TGTGCCAGCAGTCTCACGGGGGTAAGCTCCTACAATGAGCAGTTCTTC	CASSLTGVSSYNEQFF
TRBJ1-3	.	TRBV12-3/TRBV12-4	once	TGTGCCAGCAGTTTATACGTAGGAAACACCATATATTTT	CASSLYVGNTIYF
TRBJ2-5	TRBD2	TRBV7-8	many	TGTGCCAGCTCGACCGGGGGGAGGTCCCGAGAGACCCAGTACTTC	CASSTGGRSRETQYF
TRBJ2-2	.	TRBV19	few	TGTGCCAGTAAGAAACAGGGAGCCACCGGGGAGCTGTTTTTT	CASKKQGATGELFF
TRBJ2-7	.	TRBV12-3/TRBV12-4	few	TGTGCCAGCAGTTTCGCGGGCTACGAGCAGTACTTC	CASSFAGYEQYF
TRBJ2-7	.	TRBV2	many	TGTGCCAGCAAAGGCAGCCAAACATACGAGCAGTACTTC	CASKGSQTYEQYF
TRBJ2-3	.	TRBV19	.	TGTGCCAGTAGTATCTTGTCCATTGGTGCTAGCACAGATACGCAGTATTTT	CASSILSIGASTDTQYF
TRBJ1-1	.	TRBV19	many	TGTGCCAGTATCACTCAACTCGGAGGGGGTGAAGCTTTCTTT	CASITQLGGGEAFF
TRBJ2-1	TRBD1	TRBV20-1	many	TGCAGTGCCCCGGGACAGGGGGCGTTCCCGTTCTTC	CSAPGQGAFPFF
TRBJ2-3	.	TRBV7-3	.	TGTGCCAGCAGCCCCGGACGAGCCGCAGATACGCAGTATTTT	CASSPGRAADTQYF
TRBJ2-3	.	TRBV6-2/TRBV6-3	many	TGTGCCAGCAGTTACTTAGGTACGCAGTATTTT	CASSYLGTQYF
TRBJ1-1	.	TRBV4-1	many	TGCGCCAGCAGCCAAGCCCTATTCGGACTATTGAACACTGAAGCTTTCTTT	CASSQALFGLLNTEAFF
TRBJ2-5	.	TRBV11-2	.	TGTGCCAGCAGCTCCCCCCCCGGGGCAGAGACCCAGTACTTC	CASSSPPGAETQYF
TRBJ1-2	TRBD1	TRBV14	few	TGTGCCAGCAGACGAGCGCTCGGGACAGGGGCCGGCTACACCTTC	CASRRALGTGAGYTF
TRBJ2-5	TRBD1	TRBV3-1	.	TGTGCCAGCAGCCTTGCGGGACAGGCCCGGGGGACCCAGTACTTC	CASSLAGQARGTQYF
TRBJ1-6	.	TRBV6-6	many	TGTGCCAGCAGTTACGGGCTGTTCACACCCCTCCACTTT	CASSYGLFTPLHF
TRBJ2-3	TRBD2	TRBV7-9	.	TGTGCCAGCACCCGAAGGAGCGGGGATGCAGATACGCAGTATTTT	CASTRRSGDADTQYF
TRBJ1-2	.	TRBV7-2	many	TGTGCCAGCAGCCCCCCCGCGGGCTATGGCTACACCTTC	CASSPPAGYGYTF
TRBJ1-1	.	TRBV12-3/TRBV12-4	few	TGTGCCAGCAGTTCCCGGGACCTCCCTTACACTGAAGCTTCCTTT	CASSSRDLPYTEASF